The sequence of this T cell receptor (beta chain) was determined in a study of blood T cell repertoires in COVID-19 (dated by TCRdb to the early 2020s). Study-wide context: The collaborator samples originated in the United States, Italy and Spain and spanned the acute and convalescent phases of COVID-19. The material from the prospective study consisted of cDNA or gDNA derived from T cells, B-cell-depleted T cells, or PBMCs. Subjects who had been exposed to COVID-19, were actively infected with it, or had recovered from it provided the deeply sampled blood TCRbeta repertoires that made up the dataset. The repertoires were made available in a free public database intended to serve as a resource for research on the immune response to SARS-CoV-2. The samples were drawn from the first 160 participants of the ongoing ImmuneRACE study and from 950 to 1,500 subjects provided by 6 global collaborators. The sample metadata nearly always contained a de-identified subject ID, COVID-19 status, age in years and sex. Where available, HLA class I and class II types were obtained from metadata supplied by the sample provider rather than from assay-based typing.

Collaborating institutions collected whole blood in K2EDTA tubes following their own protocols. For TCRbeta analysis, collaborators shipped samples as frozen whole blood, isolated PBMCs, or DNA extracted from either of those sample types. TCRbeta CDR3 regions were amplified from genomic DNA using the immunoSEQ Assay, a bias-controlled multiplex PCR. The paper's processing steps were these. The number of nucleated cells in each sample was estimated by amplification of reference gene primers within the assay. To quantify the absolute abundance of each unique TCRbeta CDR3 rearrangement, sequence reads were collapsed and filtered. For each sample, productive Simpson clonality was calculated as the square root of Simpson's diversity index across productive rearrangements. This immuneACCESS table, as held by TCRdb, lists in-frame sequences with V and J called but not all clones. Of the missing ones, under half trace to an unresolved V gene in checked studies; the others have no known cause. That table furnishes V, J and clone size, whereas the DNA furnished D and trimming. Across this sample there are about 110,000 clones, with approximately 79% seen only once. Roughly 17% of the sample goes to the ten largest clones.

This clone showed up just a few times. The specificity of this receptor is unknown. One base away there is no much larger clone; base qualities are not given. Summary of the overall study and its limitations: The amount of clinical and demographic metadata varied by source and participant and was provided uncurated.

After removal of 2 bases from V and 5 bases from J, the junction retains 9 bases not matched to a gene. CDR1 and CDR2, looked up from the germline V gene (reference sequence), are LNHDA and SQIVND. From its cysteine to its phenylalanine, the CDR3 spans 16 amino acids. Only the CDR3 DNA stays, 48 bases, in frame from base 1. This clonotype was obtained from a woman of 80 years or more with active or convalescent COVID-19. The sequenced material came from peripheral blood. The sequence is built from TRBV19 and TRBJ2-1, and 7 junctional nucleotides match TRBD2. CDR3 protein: CASSIMSREWDNEQFF. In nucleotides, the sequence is TGTGCCAGTAGTATAATGTCGCGGGAGTGGGACAATGAGCAGTTCTTC.